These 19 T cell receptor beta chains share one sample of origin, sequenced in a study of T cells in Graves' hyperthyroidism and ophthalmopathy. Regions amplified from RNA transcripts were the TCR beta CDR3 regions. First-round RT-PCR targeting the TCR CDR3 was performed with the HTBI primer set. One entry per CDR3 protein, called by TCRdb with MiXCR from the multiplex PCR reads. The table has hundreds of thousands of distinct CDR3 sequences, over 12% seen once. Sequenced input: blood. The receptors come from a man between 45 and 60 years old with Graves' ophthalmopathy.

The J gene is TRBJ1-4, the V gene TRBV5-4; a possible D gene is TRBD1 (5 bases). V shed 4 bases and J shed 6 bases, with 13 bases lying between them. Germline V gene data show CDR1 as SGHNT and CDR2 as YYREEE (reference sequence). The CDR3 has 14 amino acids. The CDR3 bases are TGTGCCAGCAGCCTCAGGGTTTCGGATGAAAAACTGTTTTTT. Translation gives CASSLRVSDEKLFF.

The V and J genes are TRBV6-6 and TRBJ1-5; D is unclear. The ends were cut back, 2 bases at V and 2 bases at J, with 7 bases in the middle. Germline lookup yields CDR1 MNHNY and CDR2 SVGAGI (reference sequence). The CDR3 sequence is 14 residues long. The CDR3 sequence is CASSYRDGNQPQHF. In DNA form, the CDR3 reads TGTGCCAGCAGTTACAGGGATGGCAATCAGCCCCAGCATTTT.

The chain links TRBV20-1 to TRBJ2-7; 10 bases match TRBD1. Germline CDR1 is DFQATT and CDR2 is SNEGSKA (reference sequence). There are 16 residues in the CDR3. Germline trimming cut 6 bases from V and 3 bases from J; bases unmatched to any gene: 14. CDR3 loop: CSALGASGTGVYEQYF. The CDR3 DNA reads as TGCAGTGCCCTTGGTGCCTCCGGGACAGGGGTCTACGAGCAGTACTTC.

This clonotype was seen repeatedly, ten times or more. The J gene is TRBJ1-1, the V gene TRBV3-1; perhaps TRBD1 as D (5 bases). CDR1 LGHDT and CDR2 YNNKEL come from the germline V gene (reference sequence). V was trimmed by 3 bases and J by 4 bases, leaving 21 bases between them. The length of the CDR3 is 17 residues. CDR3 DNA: TGTGCCAGCAGCCATAAAAGCCTAGGGGTGGGGAGCACTGAAGCTTTCTTT. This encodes CASSHKSLGVGSTEAFF.

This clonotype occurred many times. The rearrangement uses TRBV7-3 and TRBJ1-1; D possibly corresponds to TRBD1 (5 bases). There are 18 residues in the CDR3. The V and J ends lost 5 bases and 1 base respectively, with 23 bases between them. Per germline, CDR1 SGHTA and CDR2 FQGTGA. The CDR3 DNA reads TGTGCCAGCAGCACCCGACAGAACGTGGAAGTCCAGAACACTGAAGCTTTCTTT. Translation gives CASSTRQNVEVQNTEAFF.

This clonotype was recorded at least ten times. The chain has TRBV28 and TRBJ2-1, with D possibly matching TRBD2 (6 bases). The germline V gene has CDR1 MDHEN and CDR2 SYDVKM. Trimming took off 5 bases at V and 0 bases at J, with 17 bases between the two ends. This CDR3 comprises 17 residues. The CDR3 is CASSPLGLKNSYNEQFF. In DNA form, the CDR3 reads TGTGCCAGCAGTCCGCTGGGACTTAAAAACTCCTACAATGAGCAGTTCTTC.

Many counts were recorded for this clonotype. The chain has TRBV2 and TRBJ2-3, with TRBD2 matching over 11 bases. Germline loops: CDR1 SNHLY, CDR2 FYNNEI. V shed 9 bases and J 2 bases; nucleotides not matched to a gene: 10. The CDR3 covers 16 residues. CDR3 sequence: CARTGLAEGSTDTQYF. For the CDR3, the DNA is TGTGCCAGAACGGGACTAGCGGAGGGGTCCACAGATACGCAGTATTTT.

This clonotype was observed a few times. Written as DNA, the CDR3 is TGTGCCAGTAGTATACGGGGGATCAATCAGCCCCAGCATTTT. Translation: CASSIRGINQPQHF. V usage is TRBV19 and J usage is TRBJ1-5, with D perhaps matching TRBD1 (5 bases). CDR1 is LNHDA, CDR2 SQIVND, per germline (reference sequence). Between the trimmed V and J ends, which lost 2 bases and 3 bases, there was a span of 8 bases. The CDR3 runs to 14 residues.

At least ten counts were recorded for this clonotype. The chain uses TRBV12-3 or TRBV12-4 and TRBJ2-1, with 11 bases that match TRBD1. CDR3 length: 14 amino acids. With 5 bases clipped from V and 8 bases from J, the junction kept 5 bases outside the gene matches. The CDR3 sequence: CASSTGTGGHEQFF. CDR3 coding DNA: TGTGCCAGCAGTACCGGGACAGGGGGGCATGAGCAGTTCTTC.

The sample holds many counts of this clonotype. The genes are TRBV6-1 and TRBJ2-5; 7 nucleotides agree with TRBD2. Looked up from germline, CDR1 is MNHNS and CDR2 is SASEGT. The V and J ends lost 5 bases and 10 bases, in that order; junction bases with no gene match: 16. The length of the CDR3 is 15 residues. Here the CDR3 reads CASSRSMAGDSDQYF. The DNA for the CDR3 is TGTGCCAGCAGTAGGAGTATGGCGGGAGACTCCGACCAGTACTTC.

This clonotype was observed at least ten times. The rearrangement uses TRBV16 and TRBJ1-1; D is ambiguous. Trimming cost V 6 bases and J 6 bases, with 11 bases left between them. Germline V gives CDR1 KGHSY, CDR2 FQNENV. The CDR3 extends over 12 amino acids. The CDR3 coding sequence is TGTGCCAGCAGGCTTCAGTTACCTGAAGCTTTCTTT. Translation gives CASRLQLPEAFF.

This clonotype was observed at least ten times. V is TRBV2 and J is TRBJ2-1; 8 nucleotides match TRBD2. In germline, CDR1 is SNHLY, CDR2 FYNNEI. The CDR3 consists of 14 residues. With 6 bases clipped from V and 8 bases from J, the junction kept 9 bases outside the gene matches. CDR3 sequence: CASRERERGHEQFF. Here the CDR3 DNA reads TGTGCCAGCAGAGAGCGGGAGCGTGGTCATGAGCAGTTCTTC.

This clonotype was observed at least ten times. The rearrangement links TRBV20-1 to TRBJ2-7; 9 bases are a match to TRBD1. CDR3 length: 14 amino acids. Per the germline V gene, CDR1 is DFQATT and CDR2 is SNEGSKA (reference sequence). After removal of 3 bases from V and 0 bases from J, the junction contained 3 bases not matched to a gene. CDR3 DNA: TGCAGTGCTAGTGACAGGGGGGGCTCCTACGAGCAGTACTTC. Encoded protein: CSASDRGGSYEQYF.

The CDR3 DNA reads TGCGCCAGCAGCCAAGTCGATACCTCCTACGAGCAGTACTTC. Protein: CASSQVDTSYEQYF. This chain joins TRBV4-1 and TRBJ2-7; D remains ambiguous. Germline CDR1 MGHRA, CDR2 YSYEKL. With 1 base removed from V and 0 bases from J, the gap between germline ends came to 7 bases. This CDR3 spans 14 amino acids.

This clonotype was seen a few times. The CDR3 DNA is TGCAGTGCCCTAGGCAGGGGGCGGGAGACCCAGTACTTC. Translating it yields CSALGRGRETQYF. V is TRBV20-1 and J is TRBJ2-5; 8 bases are shared with TRBD1. Germline CDR1 is DFQATT and CDR2 is SNEGSKA (reference sequence). This CDR3 has 13 amino acids. Trimming at V came to 6 bases and at J to 5 bases, leaving 8 bases not matched to a gene.

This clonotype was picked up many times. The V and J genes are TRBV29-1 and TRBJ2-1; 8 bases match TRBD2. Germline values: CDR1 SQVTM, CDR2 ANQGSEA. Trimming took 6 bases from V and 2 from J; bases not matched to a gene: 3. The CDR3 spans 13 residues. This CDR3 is CSVGGGPYNEQFF. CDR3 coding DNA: TGCAGCGTCGGGGGGGGGCCCTACAATGAGCAGTTCTTC.

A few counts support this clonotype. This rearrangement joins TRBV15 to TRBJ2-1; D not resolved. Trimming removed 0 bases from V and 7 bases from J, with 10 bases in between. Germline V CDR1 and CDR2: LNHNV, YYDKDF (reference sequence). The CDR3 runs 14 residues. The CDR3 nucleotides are TGTGCCACCAGCAGAGAACTATTGGTAAATGAGCAGTTCTTC. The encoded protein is CATSRELLVNEQFF.

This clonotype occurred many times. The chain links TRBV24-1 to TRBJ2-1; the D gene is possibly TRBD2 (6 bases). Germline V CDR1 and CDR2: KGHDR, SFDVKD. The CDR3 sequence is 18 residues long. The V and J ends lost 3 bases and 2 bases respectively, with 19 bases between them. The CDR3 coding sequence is TGTGCCACCAGTGATACCAAAGGGCGGGGAGCAACCTACAATGAGCAGTTCTTC. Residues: CATSDTKGRGATYNEQFF.

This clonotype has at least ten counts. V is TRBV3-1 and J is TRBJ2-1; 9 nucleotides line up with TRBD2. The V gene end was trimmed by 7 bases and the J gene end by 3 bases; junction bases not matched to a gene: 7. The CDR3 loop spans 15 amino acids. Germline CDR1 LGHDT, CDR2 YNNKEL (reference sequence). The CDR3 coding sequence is TGTGCCAGCACCCTCACTAGCGGGCTCTACAATGAGCAGTTCTTC. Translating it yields CASTLTSGLYNEQFF.